This is a list of T cell receptor beta chains from one sample in a study of T-cell reconstitution after alpha-beta-depleted transplantation in children. TCRdb ran MiXCR on the PCR reads and lists one entry per CDR3 protein. The table includes over 200,000 distinct CDR3 sequences, about a tenth detected once. The sample in question was PBMCs, obtained before TCRalphabeta/CD19-depleted stem cell transplant. These receptors came from a child younger than two with acute myeloid leukemia, due to receive a stem cell transplant. CDR3s include the opening cysteine and the closing phenylalanine or tryptophan. A D gene is named only where the DNA matches it firmly. Clone size is stated in some rows and not others, as once, few, many or a class when expanded.

CDR3nt: TGTGCCTGGAGTCTCCATATCGCCGGATATGACTACACCTTC; CDR3aa: CAWSLHIAGYDYTF; j_gene: TRBJ1-2; abundance: -; v_gene: TRBV30; d_gene: -
CDR3nt: TGTGCCAGCTCACCCCAGGGGTACAACTATGGCTACACCTTC; CDR3aa: CASSPQGYNYGYTF; j_gene: TRBJ1-2; abundance: many; v_gene: TRBV18; d_gene: -
CDR3nt: TGTGCCAGCAGCCAGGGAGGGGATACGCAGTATTTT; CDR3aa: CASSQGGDTQYF; j_gene: TRBJ2-3; abundance: many; v_gene: TRBV12-3/TRBV12-4; d_gene: TRBD2
CDR3nt: TGCGCCAGCAGCCAACTGACAGGCTCTGGAAACACCATATATTTT; CDR3aa: CASSQLTGSGNTIYF; j_gene: TRBJ1-3; abundance: many; v_gene: TRBV5-1; d_gene: -
CDR3nt: TGTGCCAGCAGCTATACGCCGGGACAGGGGATGGAGACCCAGTACTTC; CDR3aa: CASSYTPGQGMETQYF; j_gene: TRBJ2-5; abundance: few; v_gene: TRBV3-1; d_gene: TRBD1
CDR3nt: TGCGCCAGCAGCCTGACAGGGGAAGGCTATGGCTACACCTTC; CDR3aa: CASSLTGEGYGYTF; j_gene: TRBJ1-2; abundance: many; v_gene: TRBV5-1; d_gene: TRBD1
CDR3nt: TGTGCCAGCAGTTACCCGCTAGCGGGGGGTTCCTACGAGCAGTACTTC; CDR3aa: CASSYPLAGGSYEQYF; j_gene: TRBJ2-7; abundance: many; v_gene: TRBV6-2/TRBV6-3; d_gene: TRBD2
CDR3nt: TGTGCCAGCAGTTTACTTGTAGCCCAGCATTTT; CDR3aa: CASSLLVAQHF; j_gene: TRBJ1-5; abundance: many; v_gene: TRBV27; d_gene: -
CDR3nt: TGCGCCAGCAGCTTGGCCCCAGGGTCCTACGAGCAGTACTTC; CDR3aa: CASSLAPGSYEQYF; j_gene: TRBJ2-7; abundance: many; v_gene: TRBV5-1; d_gene: -
CDR3nt: TGCAGCGTTGAACACAGGGGGAAAAACATTCAGTACTTC; CDR3aa: CSVEHRGKNIQYF; j_gene: TRBJ2-4; abundance: many; v_gene: TRBV29-1; d_gene: TRBD1
CDR3nt: TGTGCCAGCATAGGATTGGCTTTCTTT; CDR3aa: CASIGLAFF; j_gene: TRBJ1-1; abundance: many; v_gene: TRBV6-9; d_gene: -
CDR3nt: TGTGCCATCAGTGAGAGGCTAGCGGGAGGCGATGAGCAGTTCTTC; CDR3aa: CAISERLAGGDEQFF; j_gene: TRBJ2-1; abundance: many; v_gene: TRBV10-3; d_gene: TRBD2
CDR3nt: TGTGCCAGCAGTTTAGCCGCTAGCGGGGGCACAGATACGCAGTATTTT; CDR3aa: CASSLAASGGTDTQYF; j_gene: TRBJ2-3; abundance: many; v_gene: TRBV28; d_gene: TRBD2
CDR3nt: TGTGCCAGCAGCCGACGGGACACCCTGAACTATGGCTACACCTTC; CDR3aa: CASSRRDTLNYGYTF; j_gene: TRBJ1-2; abundance: many; v_gene: TRBV7-9; d_gene: -
CDR3nt: TGTGCCAGCAGCGTAGAAGGGCGAAAACTGTTTTTT; CDR3aa: CASSVEGRKLFF; j_gene: TRBJ1-4; abundance: many; v_gene: TRBV9; d_gene: -
CDR3nt: TGTGCCAGCAGTTTATGGGACAGCTCTTACAATGAGCAGTTCTTC; CDR3aa: CASSLWDSSYNEQFF; j_gene: TRBJ2-1; abundance: many; v_gene: TRBV28; d_gene: -
CDR3nt: TGCAGTGCTAGACGTCAGGACAGGGCTGACACTGAAGCTTTCTTT; CDR3aa: CSARRQDRADTEAFF; j_gene: TRBJ1-1; abundance: few; v_gene: TRBV20-1; d_gene: TRBD1
CDR3nt: TGCGCCAGCAGCGGCGGCGGGCTTGGGGAGACCCAGTACTTC; CDR3aa: CASSGGGLGETQYF; j_gene: TRBJ2-5; abundance: few; v_gene: TRBV5-1; d_gene: -
CDR3nt: TGCGCCAGCAGAGACGCCACTGAAGAGACCCAGTACTTC; CDR3aa: CASRDATEETQYF; j_gene: TRBJ2-5; abundance: once; v_gene: TRBV5-1; d_gene: -
CDR3nt: TGTGCCAGCAGTGTCGGACTAGCGGCCCCCTACGAGCAGTACTTC; CDR3aa: CASSVGLAAPYEQYF; j_gene: TRBJ2-7; abundance: few; v_gene: TRBV2; d_gene: TRBD2
CDR3nt: TGCAGTGCTAGAGATCCTAGCGGGAGAAACATTCAGTACTTC; CDR3aa: CSARDPSGRNIQYF; j_gene: TRBJ2-4; abundance: many; v_gene: TRBV20-1; d_gene: TRBD2
CDR3nt: TGTGCCAGCAGTTTATTTGGGACAAACTCTGGAAACACCATATATTTT; CDR3aa: CASSLFGTNSGNTIYF; j_gene: TRBJ1-3; abundance: many; v_gene: TRBV28; d_gene: -
CDR3nt: TGTGCCAGCAGTTACGGACAGGCCCGCTCCTACGAGCAGTACTTC; CDR3aa: CASSYGQARSYEQYF; j_gene: TRBJ2-7; abundance: many; v_gene: TRBV28; d_gene: TRBD1
CDR3nt: TGCGCCAGCAGCCCGGCCTTGAACACTGAAGCTTTCTTT; CDR3aa: CASSPALNTEAFF; j_gene: TRBJ1-1; abundance: many; v_gene: TRBV5-1; d_gene: -
CDR3nt: TGTGCCAGCAGAACACACTTGTCGGGGGACTATGGCTACACCTTC; CDR3aa: CASRTHLSGDYGYTF; j_gene: TRBJ1-2; abundance: -; v_gene: TRBV6-1; d_gene: -
CDR3nt: TGTGCCAGCAGTAATTCAGGTCTGGATGCTTTCTTT; CDR3aa: CASSNSGLDAFF; j_gene: TRBJ1-1; abundance: -; v_gene: TRBV12-3/TRBV12-4; d_gene: -
CDR3nt: TGTGCCAGCAGTTACCCCTTTTACACGGGGACCGGGGAGCTGTTTTTT; CDR3aa: CASSYPFYTGTGELFF; j_gene: TRBJ2-2; abundance: many; v_gene: TRBV6-5; d_gene: -
CDR3nt: TGTGCCAGCACCCGCGGGGAGGCCAGTGAAACCCAGTACTTC; CDR3aa: CASTRGEASETQYF; j_gene: TRBJ2-5; abundance: -; v_gene: TRBV5-4; d_gene: -
CDR3nt: TGTGCCAGCAGCCCCGGCTTCCTCGGGGACAAGAGTTGGACCCAGTACTTC; CDR3aa: CASSPGFLGDKSWTQYF; j_gene: TRBJ2-5; abundance: -; v_gene: TRBV15; d_gene: -
CDR3nt: TGTGCCAGCAGCCAAGACCTGACCATCTCTGGGGCCAACGTCCTGACTTTC; CDR3aa: CASSQDLTISGANVLTF; j_gene: TRBJ2-6; abundance: many; v_gene: TRBV4-2; d_gene: -
CDR3nt: TGCAGTGCTAGGGCCACAGATACGCAGTATTTT; CDR3aa: CSARATDTQYF; j_gene: TRBJ2-3; abundance: many; v_gene: TRBV20-1; d_gene: -
CDR3nt: TGCGCCAGCAGCTCACAGATTCTCCAAGAGACCCAGTACTTC; CDR3aa: CASSSQILQETQYF; j_gene: TRBJ2-5; abundance: many; v_gene: TRBV5-1; d_gene: -
CDR3nt: TGTGCCAGCAGCTTATCTCCTAGCGGGAGAGGCGGGGAGCTGTTTTTT; CDR3aa: CASSLSPSGRGGELFF; j_gene: TRBJ2-2; abundance: -; v_gene: TRBV11-2; d_gene: TRBD2
CDR3nt: TGCAGTGCAAGTAGGGGGGCGCAAGAGACCCAGTACTTC; CDR3aa: CSASRGAQETQYF; j_gene: TRBJ2-5; abundance: many; v_gene: TRBV20-1; d_gene: -
CDR3nt: TGCAGCGTTGGTGGCGATCTAGATACGCAGTATTTT; CDR3aa: CSVGGDLDTQYF; j_gene: TRBJ2-3; abundance: many; v_gene: TRBV29-1; d_gene: -
CDR3nt: TGCAGTGCTAGTGGTGGGAGACCCCCAGCGTCGCAGTATTTT; CDR3aa: CSASGGRPPASQYF; j_gene: TRBJ2-3; abundance: many; v_gene: TRBV20-1; d_gene: -
CDR3nt: TGTGCCATCAGTGAGTCAGCGGGGAGCTCCTACAATGAGCAGTTCTTC; CDR3aa: CAISESAGSSYNEQFF; j_gene: TRBJ2-1; abundance: many; v_gene: TRBV10-3; d_gene: TRBD2
CDR3nt: TGTGCCAGCAGCCTAAGCGGGAGGAGCTCCTACAATGAGCAGTTCTTC; CDR3aa: CASSLSGRSSYNEQFF; j_gene: TRBJ2-1; abundance: -; v_gene: TRBV7-9; d_gene: TRBD2
CDR3nt: TGTGCCCTCGCGGGGGGCTCCTACAATGAGCAGTTCTTC; CDR3aa: CALAGGSYNEQFF; j_gene: TRBJ2-1; abundance: many; v_gene: TRBV30; d_gene: TRBD2
CDR3nt: TGCGCCAGCAGCCCACAGGGATCGGCCGGGGAGCTGTTTTTT; CDR3aa: CASSPQGSAGELFF; j_gene: TRBJ2-2; abundance: few; v_gene: TRBV5-1; d_gene: -
CDR3nt: TGTGCCATCAGAGTGGGACTACCTTACAATGAGCAGTTCTTC; CDR3aa: CAIRVGLPYNEQFF; j_gene: TRBJ2-1; abundance: many; v_gene: TRBV10-3; d_gene: TRBD2
CDR3nt: TGTGCCAGCAGTACTCGACCGACGGGGGCAACTGAAGCTTTCTTT; CDR3aa: CASSTRPTGATEAFF; j_gene: TRBJ1-1; abundance: many; v_gene: TRBV12-3/TRBV12-4; d_gene: -
CDR3nt: TGTGCCAGCAGCTTAGAAGGCCCGGGCACGGCTTTCTTT; CDR3aa: CASSLEGPGTAFF; j_gene: TRBJ1-1; abundance: few; v_gene: TRBV7-9; d_gene: -
CDR3nt: TGTGCCAGCAGCTTGGCAGCGGGTAAGGCCAGACAACTTGAAGCTTTCTTT; CDR3aa: CASSLAAGKARQLEAFF; j_gene: TRBJ1-1; abundance: many; v_gene: TRBV5-6; d_gene: -
CDR3nt: TGTGCCAGCTCACCCGATCTGGGTGCGAGAGCCAAAAACATTCAGTACTTC; CDR3aa: CASSPDLGARAKNIQYF; j_gene: TRBJ2-4; abundance: few; v_gene: TRBV18; d_gene: -
CDR3nt: TGTGCCAGCAGGGAACAGACCATGAACACTGAAGCTTTCTTT; CDR3aa: CASREQTMNTEAFF; j_gene: TRBJ1-1; abundance: many; v_gene: TRBV6-2/TRBV6-3; d_gene: -
CDR3nt: TGTGCCAGCAGCTTAGGGGCGGGGGGGGACTACACCTTC; CDR3aa: CASSLGAGGDYTF; j_gene: TRBJ1-2; abundance: -; v_gene: TRBV7-2; d_gene: -
CDR3nt: TGCACCAGCAGCCAAGATGGGTCCAGGGATAGTCAGCCCCAGCATTTT; CDR3aa: CTSSQDGSRDSQPQHF; j_gene: TRBJ1-5; abundance: -; v_gene: TRBV1; d_gene: -
CDR3nt: TGCGCCAGCAGCCAAGATCATAGTTTATGGGAGACCCAGTACTTC; CDR3aa: CASSQDHSLWETQYF; j_gene: TRBJ2-5; abundance: many; v_gene: TRBV4-1; d_gene: -
CDR3nt: TGTGCCAGCAGCCAAGAAAAAAGGCCGCAGTACTTC; CDR3aa: CASSQEKRPQYF; j_gene: TRBJ2-7; abundance: many; v_gene: TRBV3-1; d_gene: -
CDR3nt: TGTGCCAGCAGTTTATCCCCTAGGGGGGTCAATCAGCCCCAGCATTTT; CDR3aa: CASSLSPRGVNQPQHF; j_gene: TRBJ1-5; abundance: many; v_gene: TRBV27; d_gene: -
CDR3nt: TGTGCCACCTGCTCGACAGTCACAGATACGCAGTATTTT; CDR3aa: CATCSTVTDTQYF; j_gene: TRBJ2-3; abundance: many; v_gene: TRBV12-3/TRBV12-4; d_gene: -
CDR3nt: TGTGCCAGCAGCTTAGTGGTGGATGGCTACACCTTC; CDR3aa: CASSLVVDGYTF; j_gene: TRBJ1-2; abundance: many; v_gene: TRBV7-9; d_gene: -
CDR3nt: TGTGCCAGCAGCTTAGTTTCAGCGGGTCCCTACGAGCAGTACTTC; CDR3aa: CASSLVSAGPYEQYF; j_gene: TRBJ2-7; abundance: many; v_gene: TRBV11-2; d_gene: -
CDR3nt: TGTGCCAGTAGTTCGACAGGGGGGCTTTACAATGAGCAGTTCTTC; CDR3aa: CASSSTGGLYNEQFF; j_gene: TRBJ2-1; abundance: many; v_gene: TRBV19; d_gene: TRBD1
CDR3nt: TGTGCCACCAGTGAACCGGGCCCTGAAGAGACCCAGTACTTC; CDR3aa: CATSEPGPEETQYF; j_gene: TRBJ2-5; abundance: many; v_gene: TRBV24-1; d_gene: -
CDR3nt: TGTGCCAGCAGCCAAGATACGACAGGCGAAGCTTTCTTT; CDR3aa: CASSQDTTGEAFF; j_gene: TRBJ1-1; abundance: many; v_gene: TRBV3-1; d_gene: -